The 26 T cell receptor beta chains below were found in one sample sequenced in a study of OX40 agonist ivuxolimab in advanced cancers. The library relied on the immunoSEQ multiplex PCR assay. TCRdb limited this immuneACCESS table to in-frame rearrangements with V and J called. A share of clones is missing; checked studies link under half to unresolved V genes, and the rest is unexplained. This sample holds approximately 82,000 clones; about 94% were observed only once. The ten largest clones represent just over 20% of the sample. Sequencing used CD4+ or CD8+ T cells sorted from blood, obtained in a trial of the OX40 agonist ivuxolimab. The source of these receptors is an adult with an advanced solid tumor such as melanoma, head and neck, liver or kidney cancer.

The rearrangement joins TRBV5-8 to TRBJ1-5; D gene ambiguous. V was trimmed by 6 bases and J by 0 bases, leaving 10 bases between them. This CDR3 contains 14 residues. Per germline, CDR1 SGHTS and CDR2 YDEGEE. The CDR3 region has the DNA TGTGCCAGCACCACAGACTATAGCAATCAGCCCCAGCATTTT. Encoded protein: CASTTDYSNQPQHF.

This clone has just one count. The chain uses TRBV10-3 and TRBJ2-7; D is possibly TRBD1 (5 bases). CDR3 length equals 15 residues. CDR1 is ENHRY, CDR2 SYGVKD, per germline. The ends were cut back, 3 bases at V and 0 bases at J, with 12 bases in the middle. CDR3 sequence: CAISDGQGSSYEQYF. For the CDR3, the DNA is TGTGCCATCAGTGACGGGCAGGGCAGCTCCTACGAGCAGTACTTC.

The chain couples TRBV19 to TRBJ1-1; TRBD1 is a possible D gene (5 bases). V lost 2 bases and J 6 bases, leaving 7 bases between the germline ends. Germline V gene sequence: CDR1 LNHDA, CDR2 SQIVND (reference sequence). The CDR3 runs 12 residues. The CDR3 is CASSILGAEAFF. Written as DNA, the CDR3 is TGTGCCAGTAGTATATTGGGGGCTGAAGCTTTCTTT.

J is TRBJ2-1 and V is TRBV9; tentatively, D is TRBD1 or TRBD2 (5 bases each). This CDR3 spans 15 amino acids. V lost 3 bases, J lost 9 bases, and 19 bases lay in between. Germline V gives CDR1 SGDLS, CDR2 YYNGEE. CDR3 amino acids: CASSAGTLGRSEQFF. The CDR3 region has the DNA TGTGCCAGCAGCGCCGGGACCCTGGGACGTAGTGAGCAGTTCTTC.

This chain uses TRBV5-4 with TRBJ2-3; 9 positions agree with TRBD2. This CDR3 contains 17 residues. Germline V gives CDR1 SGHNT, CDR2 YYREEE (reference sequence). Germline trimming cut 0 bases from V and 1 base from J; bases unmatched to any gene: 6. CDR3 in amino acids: CASSLAGVAGGTDTQYF. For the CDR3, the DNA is TGTGCCAGCAGCTTGGCTGGCGTAGCGGGGGGCACAGATACGCAGTATTTT.

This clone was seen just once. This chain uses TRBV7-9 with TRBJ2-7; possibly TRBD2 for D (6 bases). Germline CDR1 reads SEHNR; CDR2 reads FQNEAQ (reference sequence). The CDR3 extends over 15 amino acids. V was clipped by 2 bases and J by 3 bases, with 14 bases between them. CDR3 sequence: CASSLTEAGFYEQYF. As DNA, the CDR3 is TGTGCCAGCAGCTTAACGGAGGCGGGGTTCTACGAGCAGTACTTC.

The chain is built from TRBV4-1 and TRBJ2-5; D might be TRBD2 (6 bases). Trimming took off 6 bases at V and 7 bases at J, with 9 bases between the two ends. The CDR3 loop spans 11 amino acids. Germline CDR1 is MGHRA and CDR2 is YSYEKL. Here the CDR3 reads CASSLGGTQYF. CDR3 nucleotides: TGCGCCAGCAGTCTCGGGGGGACCCAGTACTTC.

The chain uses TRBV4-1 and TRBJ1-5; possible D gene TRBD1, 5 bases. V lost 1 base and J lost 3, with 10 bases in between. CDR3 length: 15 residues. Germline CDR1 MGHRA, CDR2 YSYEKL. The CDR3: CASSQVAGFNQPQHF. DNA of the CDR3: TGCGCCAGCAGCCAAGTGGCAGGGTTCAATCAGCCCCAGCATTTT.

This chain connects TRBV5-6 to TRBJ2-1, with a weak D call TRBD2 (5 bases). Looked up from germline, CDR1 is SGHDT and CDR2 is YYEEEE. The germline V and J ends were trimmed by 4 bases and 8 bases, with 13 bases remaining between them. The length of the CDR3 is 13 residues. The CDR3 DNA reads TGTGCCAGCAGCCTGACTGGGCGGGATGAGCAGTTCTTC. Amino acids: CASSLTGRDEQFF. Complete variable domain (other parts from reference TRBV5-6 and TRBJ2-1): DAGVTQSPTHLIKTRGQQVTLRCSPKSGHDTVSWYQQALGQGPQFIFQYYEEEERQRGNFPDRFSGHQFPNYSSELNVNALLLGDSALYLCASSLTGRDEQFFGPGTRLTVL.

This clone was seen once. The CDR3 DNA follows: TGTGCCAGCAGTTACATCAGCTCCTATAATTCACCCCTCCACTTT. This codes for CASSYISSYNSPLHF. V is TRBV27 and J is TRBJ1-6; D ambiguous. The V and J ends lost 4 bases and 0 bases respectively, with 7 bases between them. CDR1 is MNHEY, CDR2 SMNVEV, per germline (reference sequence). The CDR3 is 15 amino acids.

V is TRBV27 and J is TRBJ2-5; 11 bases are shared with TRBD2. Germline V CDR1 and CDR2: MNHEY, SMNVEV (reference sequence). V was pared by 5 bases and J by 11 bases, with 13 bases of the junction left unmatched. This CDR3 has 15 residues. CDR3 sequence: CASSEKTSGEGEQYF. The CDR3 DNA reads TGTGCCAGCAGTGAGAAGACTAGCGGGGAGGGGGAGCAGTACTTC.

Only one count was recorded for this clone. CDR3 amino acids: CASSIWTSGDYNEQFF. In DNA form, the CDR3 reads TGCGCCAGCAGCATCTGGACTAGCGGCGACTACAATGAGCAGTTCTTC. This chain joins TRBV5-1 and TRBJ2-1; 10 bases align to TRBD2. Looked up from germline, CDR1 is SGHRS and CDR2 is YFSETQ. J gave up 3 bases and V 4 bases, and 7 bases lay outside the gene matches. The CDR3 is 16 residues long.

The DNA for the CDR3 is TGTGCCAGTGGACAGGGGACTAGCGGGGCTGTCAATGAGCAGTTCTTC. Translated: CASGQGTSGAVNEQFF. The chain is built from TRBV27 and TRBJ2-1; 13 positions agree with TRBD2. Germline loops: CDR1 MNHEY, CDR2 SMNVEV (reference sequence). The CDR3 is made up of 16 amino acids. Germline trimming cut 9 bases from V and 6 bases from J; bases unmatched to any gene: 11.

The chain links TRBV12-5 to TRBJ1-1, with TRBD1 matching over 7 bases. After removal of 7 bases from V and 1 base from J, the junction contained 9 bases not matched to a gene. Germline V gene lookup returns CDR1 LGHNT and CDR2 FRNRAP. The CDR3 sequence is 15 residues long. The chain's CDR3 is CASVLGGWGNTEAFF. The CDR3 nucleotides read TGTGCTAGTGTCCTAGGGGGCTGGGGGAACACTGAAGCTTTCTTT.

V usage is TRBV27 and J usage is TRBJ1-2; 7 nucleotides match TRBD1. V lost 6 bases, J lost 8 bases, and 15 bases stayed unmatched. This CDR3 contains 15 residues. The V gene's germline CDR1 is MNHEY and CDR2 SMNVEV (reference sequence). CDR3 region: CASSRTGGPAMGYTF. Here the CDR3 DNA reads TGTGCCAGCAGCCGGACAGGAGGCCCCGCTATGGGCTACACCTTC.

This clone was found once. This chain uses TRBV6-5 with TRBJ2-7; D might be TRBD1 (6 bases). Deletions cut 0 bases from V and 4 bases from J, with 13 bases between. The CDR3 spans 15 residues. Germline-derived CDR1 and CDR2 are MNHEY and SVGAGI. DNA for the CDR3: TGTGCCAGCAGTTACTCGACCAGGGGCGCGTACGAGCAGTACTTC. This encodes CASSYSTRGAYEQYF.

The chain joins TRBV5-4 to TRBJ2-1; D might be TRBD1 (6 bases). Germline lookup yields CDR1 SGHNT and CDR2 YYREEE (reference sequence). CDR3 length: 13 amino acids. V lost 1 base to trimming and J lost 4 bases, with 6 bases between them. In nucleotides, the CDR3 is TGTGCCAGCAGCTTGCAGGGGTACAATGAGCAGTTCTTC. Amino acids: CASSLQGYNEQFF.

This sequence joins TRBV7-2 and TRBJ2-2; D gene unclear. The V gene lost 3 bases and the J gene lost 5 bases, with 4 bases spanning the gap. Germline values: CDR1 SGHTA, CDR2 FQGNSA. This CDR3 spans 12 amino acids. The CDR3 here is CASSFGTGELFF. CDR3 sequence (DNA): TGTGCCAGCAGCTTCGGGACCGGGGAGCTGTTTTTT.

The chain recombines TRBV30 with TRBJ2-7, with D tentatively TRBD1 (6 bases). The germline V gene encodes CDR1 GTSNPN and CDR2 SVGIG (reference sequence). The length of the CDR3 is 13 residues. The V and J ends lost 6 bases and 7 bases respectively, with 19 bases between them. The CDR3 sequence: CACPGQPPGEQYF. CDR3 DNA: TGTGCCTGCCCGGGACAACCCCCGGGAGAGCAGTACTTC.

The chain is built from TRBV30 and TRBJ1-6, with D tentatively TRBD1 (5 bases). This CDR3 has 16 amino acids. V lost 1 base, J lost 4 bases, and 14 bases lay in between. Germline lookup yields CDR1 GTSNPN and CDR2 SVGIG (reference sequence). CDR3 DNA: TGTGCCTGGAGTGGGGGGAGGGTAAGATATAATTCACCCCTCCACTTT. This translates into CAWSGGRVRYNSPLHF.

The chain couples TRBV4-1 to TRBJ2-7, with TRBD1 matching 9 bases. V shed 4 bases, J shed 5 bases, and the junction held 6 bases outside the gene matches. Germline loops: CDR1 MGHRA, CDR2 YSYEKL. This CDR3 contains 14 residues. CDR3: CASSRATGGDEQYF. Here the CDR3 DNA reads TGCGCCAGCAGCCGGGCGACAGGGGGTGACGAGCAGTACTTC.

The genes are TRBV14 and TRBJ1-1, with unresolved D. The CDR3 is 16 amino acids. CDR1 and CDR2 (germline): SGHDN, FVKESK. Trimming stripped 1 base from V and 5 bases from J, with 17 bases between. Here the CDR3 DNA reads TGTGCCAGCAGCCAAGGACCTTCCAGATCAAGAACTGAAGCTTTCTTT. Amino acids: CASSQGPSRSRTEAFF. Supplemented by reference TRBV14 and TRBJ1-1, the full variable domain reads EAGVTQFPSHSVIEKGQTVTLRCDPISGHDNLYWYRRVMGKEIKFLLHFVKESKQDESGMPNNRFLAERTGGTYSTLKVQPAELEDSGVYFCASSQGPSRSRTEAFFGQGTRLTVV.

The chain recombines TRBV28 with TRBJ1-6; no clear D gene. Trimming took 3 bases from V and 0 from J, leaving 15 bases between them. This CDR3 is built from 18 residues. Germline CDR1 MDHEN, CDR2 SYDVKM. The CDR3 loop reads CASSFPPQASSYNSPLHF. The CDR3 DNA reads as TGTGCCAGCAGTTTCCCCCCCCAGGCAAGCTCCTATAATTCACCCCTCCACTTT. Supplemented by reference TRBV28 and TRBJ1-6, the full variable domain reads DVKVTQSSRYLVKRTGEKVFLECVQDMDHENMFWYRQDPGLGLRLIYFSYDVKMKEKGDIPEGYSVSREKKERFSLILESASTNQTSMYLCASSFPPQASSYNSPLHFGNGTRLTVT.

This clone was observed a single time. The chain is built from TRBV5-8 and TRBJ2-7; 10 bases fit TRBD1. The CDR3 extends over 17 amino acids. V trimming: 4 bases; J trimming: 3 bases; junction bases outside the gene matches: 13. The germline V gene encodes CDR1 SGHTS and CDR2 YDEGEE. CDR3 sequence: CASSGARRTGGNYEQYF. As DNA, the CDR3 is TGTGCCAGCAGCGGGGCCCGGAGGACAGGGGGAAACTACGAGCAGTACTTC. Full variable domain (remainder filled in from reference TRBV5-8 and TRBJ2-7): EAGVTQSPTHLIKTRGQQATLRCSPISGHTSVYWYQQALGLGLQFLLWYDEGEERNRGNFPPRFSGRQFPNYSSELNVNALELEDSALYLCASSGARRTGGNYEQYFGPGTRLTVT.

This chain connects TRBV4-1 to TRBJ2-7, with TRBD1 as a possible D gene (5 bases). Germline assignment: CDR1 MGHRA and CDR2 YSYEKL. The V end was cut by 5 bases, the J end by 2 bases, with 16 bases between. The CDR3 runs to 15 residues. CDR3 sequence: CASSVDSFKPYEQYF. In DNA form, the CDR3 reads TGCGCCAGCAGCGTAGACAGCTTCAAACCCTACGAGCAGTACTTC.

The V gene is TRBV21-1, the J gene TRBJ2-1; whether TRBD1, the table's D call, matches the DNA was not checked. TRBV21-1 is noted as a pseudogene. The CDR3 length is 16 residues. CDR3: CASSKVGRNAYNEQFF. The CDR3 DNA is TGTGCCAGCAGCAAAGTGGGGCGGAATGCCTACAATGAGCAGTTCTTC.